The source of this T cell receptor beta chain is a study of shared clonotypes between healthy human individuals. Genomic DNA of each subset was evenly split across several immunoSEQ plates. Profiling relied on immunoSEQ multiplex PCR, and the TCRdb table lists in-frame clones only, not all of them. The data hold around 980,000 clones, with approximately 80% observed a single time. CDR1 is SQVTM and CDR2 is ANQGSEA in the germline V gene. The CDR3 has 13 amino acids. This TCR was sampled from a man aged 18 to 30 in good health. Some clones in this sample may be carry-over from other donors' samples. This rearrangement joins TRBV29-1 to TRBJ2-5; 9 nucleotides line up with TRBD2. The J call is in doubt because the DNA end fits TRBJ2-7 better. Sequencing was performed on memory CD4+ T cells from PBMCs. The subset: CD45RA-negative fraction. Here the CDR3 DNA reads TGCAGCGTTGGCAGACTAGCGGACTACGAGCAGTACTTC. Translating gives CSVGRLADYEQYF.